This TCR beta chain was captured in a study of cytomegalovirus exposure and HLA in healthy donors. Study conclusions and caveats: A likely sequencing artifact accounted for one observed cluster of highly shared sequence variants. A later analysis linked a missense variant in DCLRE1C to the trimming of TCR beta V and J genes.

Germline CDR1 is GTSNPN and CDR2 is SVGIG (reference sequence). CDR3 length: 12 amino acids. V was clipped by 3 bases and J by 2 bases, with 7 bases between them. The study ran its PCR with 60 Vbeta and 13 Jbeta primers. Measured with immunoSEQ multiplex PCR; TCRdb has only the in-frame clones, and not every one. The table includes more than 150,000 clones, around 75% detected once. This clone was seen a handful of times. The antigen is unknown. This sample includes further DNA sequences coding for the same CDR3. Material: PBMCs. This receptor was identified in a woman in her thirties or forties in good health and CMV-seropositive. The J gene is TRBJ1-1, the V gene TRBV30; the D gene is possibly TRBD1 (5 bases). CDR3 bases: TGTGCCTGGAGCAGGGAAAACACTGAAGCTTTCTTT. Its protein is CAWSRENTEAFF.